This T cell receptor (beta chain) was identified during a study of technical replicates of blood from a few donors. V was trimmed by 2 bases and J by 2 bases, leaving 11 bases between them. Per germline, CDR1 MGHRA and CDR2 YSYEKL. This CDR3 is 15 amino acids long. Measured with immunoSEQ multiplex PCR; TCRdb has only the in-frame clones, and not every one. Of approximately 14,000 clones in the sample, 65% to 85% were seen once. The sequence derives from a human donor in good health. Specimen: PBMCs. This chain joins TRBV4-1 and TRBJ2-3, with a weak D call TRBD1 (5 bases). The CDR3 nucleotides read TGCGCCAGCAGCCAACTCGACAGATACACAGATACGCAGTATTTT. Residues: CASSQLDRYTDTQYF.